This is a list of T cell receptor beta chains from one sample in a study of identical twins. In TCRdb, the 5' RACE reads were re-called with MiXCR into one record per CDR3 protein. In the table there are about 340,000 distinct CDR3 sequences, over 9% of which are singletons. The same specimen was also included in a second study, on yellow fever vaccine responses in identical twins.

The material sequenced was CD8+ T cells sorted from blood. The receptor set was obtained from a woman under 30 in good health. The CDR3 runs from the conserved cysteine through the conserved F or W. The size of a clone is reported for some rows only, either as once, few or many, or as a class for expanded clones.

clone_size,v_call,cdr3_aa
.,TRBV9,CASSAGVSVYEQYF
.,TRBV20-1,CSARTGTGWFEQFF
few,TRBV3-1,CASSQDMGGFSYEQYF
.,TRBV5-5,CASRRSWGASETQYF
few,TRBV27,CASSPIRTSGYEQYF
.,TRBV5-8,CASQGLAVFATEQFF
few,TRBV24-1,CATSDSDRGSNQPQHF
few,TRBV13,CASSPSSGPQETQYF
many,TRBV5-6,CASSPDTGELFF
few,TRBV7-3,CASSHSGSTDTQYF
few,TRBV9,CASSVGVGGGNEQFF
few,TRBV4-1,CASSPRTGTYNEQFF
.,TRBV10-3,CAAEGAKDANTGELFF
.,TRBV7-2,CASSSQGDRGEEQYF
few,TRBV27,CASGPGNNEQFF
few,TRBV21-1,CASSKAGEGQETQYF
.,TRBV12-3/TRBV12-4,CASRSGTGAYEQYF
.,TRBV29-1,CSAPLGDVEGYTF
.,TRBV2,CATFPGRDRGTFAKNIQYF
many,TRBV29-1,CSVDRGQGRDEQYF
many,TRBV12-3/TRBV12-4,CASSAGTSTDTQYF
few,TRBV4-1,CASSHPPRGGPDTQYF
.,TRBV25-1,CASSEPRTVATNEKLFF
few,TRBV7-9,CASSFPTSAETQYF
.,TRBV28,CASRTGAHTGELFF
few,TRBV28,CASSPLGNSPLHF
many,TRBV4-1,CASSRQVNTEAFF
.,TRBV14,CASSPGLAIQETQYF
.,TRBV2,CASSGTQGTQYF
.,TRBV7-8,CASTLPGQGSNEQFF
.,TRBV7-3,CASSPPGASGSLNEQFF
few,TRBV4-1,CASRPEITGTGSYNEQFF
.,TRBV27,CASSNRVPSGELFF
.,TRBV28,CASMRAGELFF
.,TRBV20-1,CSARQRDRAYNEQFF
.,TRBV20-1,CSARVTSRNSYEQYF
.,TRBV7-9,CASSYHLGGTTDTQYF
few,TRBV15,CATRPDRRNQETQYF
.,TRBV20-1,CSASPRTGFSTDTQYF
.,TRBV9,CASSTAGTPTEAGELFF
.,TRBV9,CASSPTGALTDTQYF
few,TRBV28,CASTPQGEETQYF
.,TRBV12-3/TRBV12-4,CASSPPGWELGEQYF
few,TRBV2,CASSPGQPLEAFF
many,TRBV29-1,CSVGGVETQYF
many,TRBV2,CASSEEGQYNEQFF